The next 29 T cell receptor beta chains were all read from a single sample in a study of blood T cell repertoires in COVID-19. Sequencing was performed with immunoSEQ multiplex PCR; in TCRdb, only in-frame clones are kept and a portion is missing. This sample has around 400,000 clones, with 70% to 90% found just once. The sample comprised peripheral blood. The origin of the receptors is a woman aged 60-70 years with COVID-19, enrolled during active disease.

CDR3: CASSYVAGTGGYYEQYF. The CDR3 bases are TGTGCCAGCAGTTACGTAGCCGGGACAGGGGGCTACTACGAGCAGTACTTC. The chain carries TRBV6-2 or TRBV6-3 and TRBJ2-7; 12 nucleotides agree with TRBD1. The germline CDR1 and CDR2 sequences are MNHEY and SVGEGT. Trimming at V came to 2 bases and at J to 3 bases, leaving 8 bases not matched to a gene. The CDR3 is 17 amino acids.

Note on this clone: Because the CDR3's place on the DNA is in doubt, the DNA is left out and the CDR3 is given as listed by TCRdb. The rearrangement uses TRBV6-1 and TRBJ1-2. Germline CDR1 reads MNHNS; CDR2 reads SASEGT. The length of the CDR3 is 11 amino acids, counting both ends. CDR3 amino acids: CASSEVGGGAF.

The J gene is TRBJ1-1, the V gene TRBV18; D remains unclear. Germline loops: CDR1 KGHSH, CDR2 LQKENI. This CDR3 comprises 16 residues. Trimming stripped 3 bases from V and 1 base from J, with 15 bases between. In DNA form, the CDR3 reads TGTGCCAGCTCACCGGCGCCGCGGACTGGGAACACTGAAGCTTTCTTT. Its translation: CASSPAPRTGNTEAFF.

The V gene is TRBV11-2, the J gene TRBJ2-7; 8 bases are a match to TRBD2. The ends lost 5 bases at V and 3 bases at J; junction bases unmatched: 6. Per germline, CDR1 SGHAT and CDR2 FQNNGV. The CDR3 has 14 amino acids. The CDR3 DNA reads as TGTGCCAGCAGCCTTAGCGGGGCCCTCTACGAGCAGTACTTC. Its translation: CASSLSGALYEQYF.

CDR3 sequence (DNA): TGTGCCAGCAGCCGGGAAAGGACAGGTGGCTCCTACGAGCAGTACTTC. Translation: CASSRERTGGSYEQYF. The V call is TRBV14, the J call TRBJ2-7, with TRBD1 matching 7 bases. The CDR3 is made up of 16 amino acids. The ends lost 4 bases at V and 0 bases at J; junction bases unmatched: 9. Germline assignment: CDR1 SGHDN and CDR2 FVKESK.

The chain is built from TRBV5-1 and TRBJ1-3; 8 nucleotides align to TRBD1. With V trimmed by 0 bases and J by 7 bases, 6 bases remained unmatched. The CDR3 consists of 15 residues. Germline V gives CDR1 SGHRS, CDR2 YFSETQ. CDR3 nucleotides: TGCGCCAGCAGCTTGGTAACAGGACAGGGTAACACCATATATTTT. It translates to CASSLVTGQGNTIYF.

The J gene is TRBJ2-5, the V gene TRBV3-1 (or the pseudogene TRBV3-2); D call uncertain. The V gene lost 1 base and the J gene lost 1 base, with 10 bases spanning the gap. CDR1 and CDR2 from the germline V gene are LGHDT and YNNKEL (reference sequence). The CDR3 contains 15 residues. CDR3: CASSQGLTFQETQYF. DNA of the CDR3: TGTGCCAGCAGCCAAGGACTCACTTTCCAAGAGACCCAGTACTTC.

The rearrangement joins TRBV6-1 to TRBJ2-5, with 7 nucleotides matching TRBD2. Germline V lookup: CDR1 MNHNS, CDR2 SASEGT. This CDR3 has 16 residues. V dropped 3 bases and J dropped 0; count of bases not matched to a gene: 7. The CDR3 DNA follows: TGTGCCAGCAGTGAGGGGAGGGGCCCGTACCAAGAGACCCAGTACTTC. Its protein product is CASSEGRGPYQETQYF.

CDR3 loop: CASIRTGPSNQPQHF. The CDR3 DNA reads as TGTGCCAGCATCAGGACAGGCCCTAGCAATCAGCCCCAGCATTTT. This sequence joins TRBV6-5 and TRBJ1-5; 7 positions agree with TRBD1. CDR1 and CDR2 (germline): MNHEY, SVGAGI. With 7 bases clipped from V and 0 bases from J, the junction kept 6 bases outside the gene matches. The CDR3 covers 15 residues.

For this clone: Different DNA sequences within this sample yield the same CDR3. The J gene is TRBJ1-5, the V gene TRBV18, with D uncertain. The V end was cut by 2 bases, the J end by 0 bases, with 5 bases between. Germline assignment: CDR1 KGHSH and CDR2 LQKENI. The CDR3 length is 14 residues. CDR3 sequence: CASSPGLSNQPQHF. DNA for the CDR3: TGTGCCAGCTCACCAGGACTTAGCAATCAGCCCCAGCATTTT.

The V gene is TRBV7-9, the J gene TRBJ1-1; D is uncertain. Germline V gene sequence: CDR1 SEHNR, CDR2 FQNEAQ (reference sequence). V lost 2 bases to trimming and J lost 8 bases, with 9 bases between them. This CDR3 contains 12 residues. The CDR3 protein is CASSLSGLEAFF. The CDR3 DNA sequence: TGTGCCAGCAGCTTATCGGGATTGGAAGCTTTCTTT. Complete variable domain (other parts from reference TRBV7-9 and TRBJ1-1): DTGVSQNPRHKITKRGQNVTFRCDPISEHNRLYWYRQTLGQGPEFLTYFQNEAQLEKSRLLSDRFSAERPKGSFSTLEIQRTEQGDSAMYLCASSLSGLEAFFGQGTRLTVV.

The CDR3 DNA follows: TGTGCCAGCAGTTTCGGTAGGGCGTCTAGCGTTTCCTACGAGCAGTACTTC. It translates to CASSFGRASSVSYEQYF. The chain has TRBV7-8 and TRBJ2-7; D perhaps matches TRBD2 (6 bases). This CDR3 has 17 residues. Germline assignment: CDR1 SGHVS and CDR2 FQNEAQ. Trimming left V 6 bases short and J 1 base short, with 22 bases between.

This rearrangement joins TRBV6-4 to TRBJ2-3, with 8 bases matching TRBD2. This CDR3 spans 18 amino acids. CDR1 is MRHNA, CDR2 SNTAGT, per germline. V was pared by 0 bases and J by 1 base, with 9 bases of the junction left unmatched. CDR3 nucleotide sequence: TGTGCCAGCAGTGACTCGGTCGAAACGGGGGGGGGCACAGATACGCAGTATTTT. Its protein product is CASSDSVETGGGTDTQYF.

This chain connects TRBV10-3 to TRBJ2-5; 8 bases agree with TRBD1. The CDR3 extends over 13 amino acids. Unmatched junction bases numbered 7, after V lost 8 bases and J lost 5 bases. Germline V CDR1 and CDR2: ENHRY, SYGVKD. Here the CDR3 reads CAIRSGGDETQYF. The DNA of the CDR3 is TGTGCCATCCGGTCAGGGGGCGACGAGACCCAGTACTTC.

The V and J genes are TRBV6-5 and TRBJ2-3; D may be TRBD2 (6 bases). Germline values: CDR1 MNHEY, CDR2 SVGAGI. There are 15 residues in the CDR3. Trimming cost V 7 bases and J 3 bases, with 17 bases left between them. The CDR3 sequence: CASIVGGTRTDTQYF. CDR3 nucleotide sequence: TGTGCCAGCATCGTCGGGGGTACTCGGACAGATACGCAGTATTTT.

Here the CDR3 DNA reads TGTGCCAGCAGCTTGTTCGGGACAGGGGTCCGGGTCCTCCACTTT. Translated: CASSLFGTGVRVLHF. The chain uses TRBV11-2 and TRBJ1-6; TRBD1 aligns across 10 bases. Germline CDR1 SGHAT, CDR2 FQNNGV. The CDR3 runs 15 residues. J was trimmed by 15 bases and V by 3 bases; bases with no gene match: 11.

This clone showed up just once. The gene calls are TRBV2 and TRBJ1-1; 9 bases align to TRBD1. CDR3 length: 13 amino acids. CDR1 is SNHLY and CDR2 is FYNNEI in the germline V gene. V trimming: 8 bases; J trimming: 6 bases; junction bases outside the gene matches: 7. This CDR3 is CASGPGQGSEAFF. CDR3 DNA: TGTGCCAGCGGGCCGGGACAGGGATCTGAAGCTTTCTTT.

The V gene is TRBV24-1, the J gene TRBJ2-2; perhaps TRBD2 as D (6 bases). The CDR3 loop spans 18 amino acids. Germline values: CDR1 KGHDR, CDR2 SFDVKD. Trimming took off 4 bases at V and 2 bases at J, with 19 bases between the two ends. As DNA, the CDR3 is TGTGCCACCAGTGAGGGGCTCGGGCGGGGTCGAAACACCGGGGAGCTGTTTTTT. Translated: CATSEGLGRGRNTGELFF.

This chain's CDR3 is CASSLTGGIQPQHF. The CDR3 nucleotides are TGTGCCAGCAGCTTAACAGGGGGTATTCAGCCCCAGCATTTT. The J gene is TRBJ1-5, the V gene TRBV7-3; D possibly corresponds to TRBD1 (6 bases). CDR3 length equals 14 residues. Per the germline V gene, CDR1 is SGHTA and CDR2 is FQGTGA. V lost 0 bases, J lost 6 bases, and 9 bases lay in between.

This clone was seen only a few times. The chain recombines TRBV5-8 with TRBJ1-6; 11 bases match TRBD1. This CDR3 has 16 amino acids. Unmatched junction bases numbered 11, after V lost 4 bases and J lost 11 bases. The germline CDR1 and CDR2 sequences are SGHTS and YDEGEE. This chain's CDR3 is CASSQPRDRGRPPLHF. CDR3 bases: TGTGCCAGCAGCCAACCTAGGGACAGGGGGAGGCCACCCCTCCACTTT.

CDR3 DNA: TGCGCCAGCAGTGCCGGTGGCAGGGGGCTTTCACCCCTCCACTTT. It yields the protein CASSAGGRGLSPLHF. The chain joins TRBV10-2 to TRBJ1-6; 8 nucleotides match TRBD1. The CDR3 loop spans 15 amino acids. Germline values: CDR1 WSHSY, CDR2 SAAADI. V was pared by 4 bases and J by 9 bases, with 8 bases of the junction left unmatched.

This clone was seen just once. The chain joins TRBV12-3 or TRBV12-4 to TRBJ1-1; D is undetermined. The CDR3 has 13 amino acids. Trimming removed 5 bases at V and 4 bases at J, with 11 bases between. The CDR3 nucleotides are TGTGCCAGCAGTAGGGAGATGGGCACTGAAGCTTTCTTT. It is translated as CASSREMGTEAFF.

The J gene is TRBJ1-1, the V gene TRBV5-4; D uncertain. Deletions cut 4 bases from V and 6 bases from J, with 13 bases between. CDR1 SGHNT and CDR2 YYREEE come from the germline V gene (reference sequence). The length of the CDR3 is 13 residues. CDR3 protein: CASSKIERAEAFF. DNA for the CDR3: TGTGCCAGCAGCAAGATTGAACGGGCTGAAGCTTTCTTT.

The chain joins TRBV28 to TRBJ1-4, with 7 bases identical to TRBD1. Germline lookup yields CDR1 MDHEN and CDR2 SYDVKM. The CDR3 is 14 residues long. V was clipped by 1 base and J by 8 bases; unmatched bases: 4. CDR3 amino acids: CASSLYRGGEKLFF. In DNA, the CDR3 is TGTGCCAGCAGTTTATACAGGGGCGGCGAAAAACTGTTTTTT.

The chain joins TRBV5-1 to TRBJ2-6; the D gene is possibly TRBD1 (6 bases). The V end lost 2 bases, the J end lost 1 base, and 16 bases lay between the germline ends. Germline V gives CDR1 SGHRS, CDR2 YFSETQ. This CDR3 comprises 18 residues. DNA for the CDR3: TGCGCCAGCAGCTTTACCGGGACAACCCGATCTGGGGCCAACGTCCTGACTTTC. Its protein product is CASSFTGTTRSGANVLTF.

The chain carries TRBV3-1 (or the pseudogene TRBV3-2) and TRBJ2-3, with 9 nucleotides matching TRBD2. The V gene end was trimmed by 6 bases and the J gene end by 0 bases; junction bases not matched to a gene: 7. Germline-derived CDR1 and CDR2 are LGHDT and YNNKEL (reference sequence). The CDR3 is 16 amino acids. In DNA form, the CDR3 reads TGTGCCAGCAGTAAGCGGGGGGAGGTTAGCACAGATACGCAGTATTTT. It encodes CASSKRGEVSTDTQYF.

This clone was counted between two and nine times. The chain combines TRBV5-1 with TRBJ2-2; D gene unclear. The CDR3 runs 12 residues. Germline V lookup: CDR1 SGHRS, CDR2 YFSETQ. The V and J ends lost 4 bases and 6 bases respectively, with 7 bases between them. CDR3 DNA: TGCGCCAGCAGCAAACAGTCCGGGGAGCTGTTTTTT. It yields the protein CASSKQSGELFF.

The rearrangement joins TRBV5-1 to TRBJ1-6, with 7 bases that match TRBD1. Germline values: CDR1 SGHRS, CDR2 YFSETQ. V trimming: 0 bases; J trimming: 7 bases; junction bases outside the gene matches: 4. This CDR3 spans 15 amino acids. The CDR3 DNA reads TGCGCCAGCAGCTTGGAGACAGGGAGGAATTCACCCCTCCACTTT. Translation: CASSLETGRNSPLHF.

The chain couples TRBV7-3 to TRBJ2-5; 8 bases match TRBD1. J was trimmed by 4 bases and V by 5 bases; bases with no gene match: 9. CDR3 length equals 15 residues. Germline V lookup: CDR1 SGHTA, CDR2 FQGTGA. The CDR3 nucleotides read TGTGCCAGCAGCGCTCGACAGGGGACGATAGAGACCCAGTACTTC. Protein sequence: CASSARQGTIETQYF.